This TCR beta chain stems from a study of blood T cell repertoires in COVID-19. The Seattle site enrolled patients during active infection and followed them longitudinally. The table came from immunoSEQ multiplex PCR; TCRdb's copy has only in-frame clones and leaves some out. The repertoire consists of about 160,000 clones, with 82% occurring once and the leading ten covering around 7%. CDR3 length: 11 amino acids. The V gene lost 7 bases and the J gene lost 9 bases, with 11 bases spanning the gap. CDR1 and CDR2 (germline): SEHNR, FQNEAQ (reference sequence). This sequence originates from a woman aged 40-49 years with COVID-19, enrolled during active disease. The rearrangement uses TRBV7-9 and TRBJ2-3; D not certain. Sequencing was performed on peripheral blood. The CDR3 here is CASTLSLTQYF. CDR3 nucleotide sequence: TGTGCCAGCACCCTCTCCCTAACGCAGTATTTT. The variable domain in full, completed from reference TRBV7-9 and TRBJ2-3, reads DTGVSQNPRHKITKRGQNVTFRCDPISEHNRLYWYRQTLGQGPEFLTYFQNEAQLEKSRLLSDRFSAERPKGSFSTLEIQRTEQGDSAMYLCASTLSLTQYFGPGTRLTVL.